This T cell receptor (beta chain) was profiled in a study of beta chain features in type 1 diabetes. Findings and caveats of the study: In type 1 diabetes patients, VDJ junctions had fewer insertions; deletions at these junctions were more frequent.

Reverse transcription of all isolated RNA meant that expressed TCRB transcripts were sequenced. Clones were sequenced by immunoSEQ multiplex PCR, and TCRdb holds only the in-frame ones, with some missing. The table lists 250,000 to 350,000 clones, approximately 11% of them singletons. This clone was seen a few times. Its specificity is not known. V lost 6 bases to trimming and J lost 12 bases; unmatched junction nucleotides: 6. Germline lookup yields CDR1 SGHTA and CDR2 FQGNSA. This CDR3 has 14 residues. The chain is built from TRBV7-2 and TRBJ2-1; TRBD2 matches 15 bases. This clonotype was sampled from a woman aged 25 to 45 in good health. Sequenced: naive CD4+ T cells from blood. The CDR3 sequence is CASSHRTSGRGQFF. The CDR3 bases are TGTGCCAGCAGTCACAGGACTAGCGGGAGGGGGCAGTTCTTC.